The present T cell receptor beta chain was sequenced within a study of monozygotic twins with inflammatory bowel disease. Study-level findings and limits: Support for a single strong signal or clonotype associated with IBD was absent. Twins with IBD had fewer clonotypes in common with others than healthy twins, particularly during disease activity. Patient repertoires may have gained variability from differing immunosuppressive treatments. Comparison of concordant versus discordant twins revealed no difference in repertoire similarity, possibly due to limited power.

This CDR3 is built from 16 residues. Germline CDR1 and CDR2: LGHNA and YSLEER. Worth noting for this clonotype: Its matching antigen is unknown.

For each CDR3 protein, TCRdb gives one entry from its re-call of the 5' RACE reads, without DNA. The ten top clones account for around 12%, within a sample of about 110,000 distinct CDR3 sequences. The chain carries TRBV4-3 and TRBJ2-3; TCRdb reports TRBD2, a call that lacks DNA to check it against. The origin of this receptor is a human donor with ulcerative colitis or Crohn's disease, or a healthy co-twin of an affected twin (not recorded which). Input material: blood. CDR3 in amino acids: CASSHTIAGSTDTQYF.